The clone carrying this T cell receptor beta chain was seen a few times. Its antigen is not identified. This sample was included in a study of early T cells in non-severe SARS-CoV-2 infection. The wider study: From unsorted whole blood, bulk RNA was sequenced, and the chains remained unpaired. Findings and caveats of the study: Clonotype matching in VDJdb favored anti-spike CD8 responses and did not capture private and CD4 specificities.

Individual cDNA molecules received unique molecular identifiers. One entry per CDR3 protein results from TCRdb running MiXCR on the 5' RACE reads. The table includes approximately 120,000 distinct CDR3 sequences, around 14% detected once. This CDR3 region has 15 residues. Germline V gene lookup returns CDR1 SGHNT and CDR2 YYREEE (reference sequence). V shed 1 base and J shed 3 bases, with 10 bases lying between them. The specimen was whole blood. V and J are TRBV5-4 and TRBJ1-4; TRBD1 is a possible D gene (5 bases). This clonotype was obtained from an adult who was a healthcare worker with PCR-confirmed SARS-CoV-2 infection or an uninfected control (not recorded which). The CDR3 DNA follows: TGTGCCAGCAGCTTGCTGGGGGACGCTAATGAAAAACTGTTTTTT. Residues: CASSLLGDANEKLFF.